This T cell receptor beta chain is drawn from a study of T cells in Graves' hyperthyroidism and ophthalmopathy (dated by TCRdb to between 2017 and 2020). About the full investigation: Peripheral blood samples were taken at initial diagnosis, before any treatment was given. TCR V-J signatures able to tell the groups apart were searched for in a discovery cohort of 90 to 100 patients, of whom around 42 had Graves' ophthalmopathy and roughly 59 had stable Graves' hyperthyroidism. An independent validation cohort of 18 to 20 hyperthyroidism patients and about 15 patients who later progressed to ophthalmopathy tested prospective prediction of ophthalmopathy. The roughly 100 discovery patients were randomly split 7:3 into training and test sets. Thyroid tissue and blood T-cell repertoires from more than five Graves' hyperthyroidism patients were also compared in the study. After sampling, hyperthyroidism patients received methimazole starting at 30 mg daily, and ophthalmopathy patients received high-dose intravenous methylprednisolone. The paper reports TCR Vbeta CDR3 sequencing of some 140 peripheral blood samples: under 45 ophthalmopathy, 75 to 80 hyperthyroidism and around 17 progressor patients.

V gives up 1 base and J gives up 12 bases, and the segment between their germline ends measures 13 bases. The germline V gene (reference sequence) specifies LGHDT as CDR1 and YNNKEL as CDR2. The CDR3 numbers 14 residues from cysteine through phenylalanine. Only the CDR3 region is kept as DNA, spanning 42 bases read in frame from base 1. The TCR beta CDR3 regions were amplified from the RNA transcripts. A first-round RT-PCR of the TCR CDR3 used the HTBI primer set with the Qiagen OneStep RT-PCR kit. Libraries were constructed in a second round of multiplex PCR, after which size selection and purification were performed. Sequencing of the libraries was done on an Illumina HiSeq2000 using paired-end 100 bp reads. As for the authors' bioinformatics: SOAPnuke was used to process the raw data, with reads discarded if the reads contained adapters or uncalled bases, had a mean Phred below 15, or lacked an exact constant-primer or identifier match. High-quality paired reads were merged with COPE v1.2.5, and unique nucleotide sequences were defined as clonotypes. MiTCR v1.1 was used to align clonotypes to the IMGT TRBV, TRBD and TRBJ reference segments. The analysis included only V-J combinations with a frequency above 0.0001, which together covered around 99% of the repertoires. The TCS score was defined as F50 (clonal expansion) divided by E x V (chaos), with BLOSUM62-based TCRdist calculated between CDR3 peptides within each V-J. Welch's t-statistics and random forest reduced 500 to 650 V-J features to fewer than 15, which were used in a naive Bayes classifier (R e1071). TCRdb trimmed public reads at Q25 via fastp, called clones via MiXCR and kept in-frame beta chains. Merged by CDR3 protein, the rows form single entries marked with the most common genes and DNA. These V and J calls rely on TCRdb rather than the paper's analysis. For this sample there are 500,000 to 650,000 distinct CDR3 sequences; roughly 15% appear just once. The ten top clones hold around 13% of the sample.

In this sample, this clonotype turned up many times. Its antigen has not been determined. One base away there is no much larger clone; base qualities are not given. In the ophthalmopathy patients, disease was moderately to severely active, with a Clinical Activity Score of 3 or more, a NOSPECS grade of 4 or more, and a duration of less than 3 months. Exclusion was applied to patients with uncontrolled infections, other autoimmune diseases, pregnancy or lactation. Diagnoses were established on the basis of clinical symptoms, serum thyroxine and TRAb, thyroid ultrasound, and orbital computed tomography. PBMCs were separated from 10 ml of fresh peripheral blood using Ficoll-Paque density gradient centrifugation. Trizol reagent was used to extract total RNA, and RNA quality was then checked on an Agilent 2100 Bioanalyzer. The research as a whole found: Sample size was not statistically predetermined, and blinding of investigators to group allocation was not performed. In validation, the model predicted progression to ophthalmopathy a median of roughly 6.2 months before onset, with approximately 70% sensitivity and 72.22% specificity. A 13 V-J signature model separated ophthalmopathy from stable hyperthyroidism, with nearly 90% sensitivity and 81.08% specificity in cross-validation and 80%/75% in testing. Most expanded thyroid clonotypes (frequency above 0.001) were also detected in blood, suggesting blood repertoires may reflect thyroid immune responses.

The TCR sequence derives from a woman in her forties or fifties with Graves' ophthalmopathy. The sequencing input was blood. The chain is encoded by TRBV3-1 joined to TRBJ1-6; possibly the D gene is TRBD1, per 5 matching bases. The CDR3 protein: CASSQGVGVLPLHF. The DNA sequence reads TGTGCCAGCAGCCAAGGTGTGGGGGTACTACCCCTCCACTTT.